What follows are 18 T cell receptor beta chains derived from one specimen sequenced in a study of T cell repertoires in cytomegalovirus infection. In TCRdb, the reads were re-called with MiXCR into one record per CDR3 protein. The sample contains a few hundred thousand distinct CDR3 sequences, less than 20% of which appear only once. The sequenced material came from PBMCs. The source of these receptors is a human donor in good health (CMV status not recorded). Some clones in this sample may be carry-over from other donors' samples.

The rearrangement links TRBV5-1 to TRBJ2-1, with D tentatively TRBD1 (6 bases). CDR3 length: 12 residues. V lost 3 bases and J lost 8, with 9 bases in between. Germline CDR1 is SGHRS and CDR2 is YFSETQ. DNA of the CDR3: TGCGCCAGCAGCTCACAGGGCGATGAGCAGTTCTTC. Translation: CASSSQGDEQFF.

This clonotype was seen more than once but under ten times. The chain recombines TRBV4-1 with TRBJ2-2; D might be TRBD1 (5 bases). V shed 1 base and J shed 0 bases, with 18 bases lying between them. The CDR3 loop spans 19 amino acids. Germline V CDR1 and CDR2: MGHRA, YSYEKL. CDR3 coding DNA: TGCGCCAGCAGCCAAGCCGGAAGCAGGGCCTTTGCGAACACCGGGGAGCTGTTTTTT. Its translation: CASSQAGSRAFANTGELFF.

The chain employs TRBV28 and TRBJ2-3, with 9 bases aligning to TRBD2. Germline lookup yields CDR1 MDHEN and CDR2 SYDVKM. J was trimmed by 0 bases and V by 6 bases; bases with no gene match: 10. This CDR3 has 17 residues. The CDR3 DNA follows: TGTGCCAGCAGAAACCTAGCGGGGCCGAGGAGCACAGATACGCAGTATTTT. Translation gives CASRNLAGPRSTDTQYF.

This clonotype was counted between two and nine times. The chain employs TRBV9 and TRBJ1-3; a weak D match, TRBD1 (5 bases). V gave up 0 bases and J gave up 4 bases, with 11 bases separating them. Germline lookup yields CDR1 SGDLS and CDR2 YYNGEE. The CDR3 length is 15 residues. The CDR3 DNA reads as TGTGCCAGCAGCGTAGATGTGGGGCGGGGAAACACCATATATTTT. It codes for CASSVDVGRGNTIYF.

This clonotype was detected ten times or more. The chain links TRBV7-2 to TRBJ2-1; the D is unclear. Germline V gene data show CDR1 as SGHTA and CDR2 as FQGNSA. V lost 5 bases and J 5 bases, leaving 7 bases between the germline ends. This CDR3 has 12 residues. The chain's CDR3 is CASSPGNNEQFF. CDR3 nucleotide sequence: TGTGCCAGCAGCCCCGGCAACAATGAGCAGTTCTTC.

This rearrangement joins TRBV20-1 to TRBJ2-5, with D tentatively TRBD1 or TRBD2 (5 bases each). Deletions cut 1 base from V and 9 bases from J, with 21 bases between. The CDR3 covers 15 residues. From germline, CDR1 is DFQATT and CDR2 SNEGSKA (reference sequence). DNA of the CDR3: TGCAGTGCTAGAGGACCGGGGCCACAACTTCGGGCCCAGTACTTC. Its translation is CSARGPGPQLRAQYF.

There are many counts of this clonotype. The chain carries TRBV12-3 or TRBV12-4 and TRBJ1-1, with D perhaps matching TRBD1 (5 bases). The CDR3 sequence is 16 residues long. Between the trimmed V and J ends, which lost 0 bases and 1 base, there was a span of 12 bases. This CDR3 reads CASSLAVGARNTEAFF. The DNA of the CDR3 is TGTGCCAGCAGTTTAGCTGTAGGGGCGAGGAACACTGAAGCTTTCTTT.

This clonotype was seen only a few times. This chain links TRBV7-2 with TRBJ1-3; D unclear. The V and J ends lost 1 base and 3 bases respectively, with 13 bases between them. Germline lookup yields CDR1 SGHTA and CDR2 FQGNSA. The CDR3 totals 16 residues. CDR3 nucleotides: TGTGCCAGCAGCTTAGACCGGGGTCGAGTTGGAAACACCATATATTTT. Its protein is CASSLDRGRVGNTIYF.

The sample holds a few counts of this clonotype. The gene calls are TRBV2 and TRBJ2-3, with D hard to call. Between the trimmed V and J ends, which lost 4 bases and 2 bases, there was a span of 4 bases. Germline-derived CDR1 and CDR2 are SNHLY and FYNNEI. This CDR3 spans 12 amino acids. The DNA of the CDR3 is TGTGCCAGCAGTGTACTCACAGATACGCAGTATTTT. It translates to CASSVLTDTQYF.

The CDR3 DNA follows: TGTGCCAGCAGTTACGCTGGCTCACCCCTCCACTTT. This encodes CASSYAGSPLHF. This chain joins TRBV6-2 or TRBV6-3 and TRBJ1-6; no clear D gene. Germline-derived CDR1 and CDR2 are MNHEY and SVGEGT. The CDR3 totals 12 residues. V was shortened by 2 bases and J by 10 bases, with 6 bases between the two germline ends.

This clonotype was observed many times. This chain joins TRBV7-2 and TRBJ2-3; 8 bases map to TRBD2. The J segment lost 4 bases and the V segment lost 4 bases, leaving 4 bases of the junction unmatched. From germline, CDR1 is SGHTA and CDR2 FQGNSA. The CDR3 contains 14 residues. In nucleotides, the CDR3 is TGTGCCAGCAGCTCAGCGGGGGTATCAGATACGCAGTATTTT. This sequence encodes CASSSAGVSDTQYF.

This clonotype was observed many times. The rearrangement uses TRBV7-6 and TRBJ2-3; perhaps TRBD2 as D (6 bases). Trimming removed 6 bases from V and 4 bases from J, with 14 bases in between. The CDR3 contains 14 residues. The germline V gene has CDR1 SGHVS and CDR2 FNYEAQ. The CDR3 DNA follows: TGTGCCAGCAGTTTTACCAGCGGGTCAGATACGCAGTATTTT. Encoded protein: CASSFTSGSDTQYF.

This clonotype has ten or more counts. The chain recombines TRBV12-3 or TRBV12-4 with TRBJ1-1, with D possibly matching TRBD1 (6 bases). This CDR3 comprises 13 residues. V was trimmed by 5 bases and J by 5 bases, leaving 12 bases between them. This chain's CDR3 is CASSPGVGTEAFF. CDR3 DNA: TGTGCCAGCAGTCCAGGGGTTGGTACTGAAGCTTTCTTT.

This clonotype was detected only a few times. The chain links TRBV7-2 to TRBJ1-2; TRBD1 is a possible D gene (6 bases). V was trimmed by 5 bases and J by 2 bases, leaving 12 bases between them. Germline values: CDR1 SGHTA, CDR2 FQGNSA. The CDR3 spans 14 residues. The CDR3 coding sequence is TGTGCCAGCAGCCAAGACAGGACCAACTATGGCTACACCTTC. Protein product: CASSQDRTNYGYTF.

This clonotype was seen a few times. The gene calls are TRBV5-1 and TRBJ2-7; no definite D call. Germline V gene data show CDR1 as SGHRS and CDR2 as YFSETQ. There are 9 residues in the CDR3. Trimming stripped 6 bases from V and 5 bases from J, with 3 bases between. The CDR3 DNA follows: TGCGCCAGCAATGACGAGCAGTACTTC. It is translated as CASNDEQYF.

V and J are TRBV14 and TRBJ1-4; D is possibly TRBD1 (5 bases). CDR1 is SGHDN, CDR2 FVKESK, per germline. This CDR3 is built from 17 residues. The V and J ends lost 0 bases and 8 bases respectively, with 19 bases between them. CDR3 sequence reads: CASSQDIAGTSWEKLFF. The CDR3 DNA is TGTGCCAGCAGCCAAGATATTGCCGGGACTTCTTGGGAAAAACTGTTTTTT.

This clonotype was observed a few times. The chain uses TRBV6-5 and TRBJ2-3; D remains unclear. The V gene lost 10 bases and the J gene lost 2 bases, with 13 bases spanning the gap. Germline V gene data show CDR1 as MNHEY and CDR2 as SVGAGI. This CDR3 region has 13 residues. CDR3 sequence reads: CATHRTLTDTQYF. Written as DNA, the CDR3 is TGTGCCACCCACCGAACTCTCACAGATACGCAGTATTTT.

This clonotype was counted between two and nine times. CDR3 bases: TGTGCCAGCAGTGAAGCGGTCCGGGACAGGGGCGACGAGCAGTACTTC. It yields the protein CASSEAVRDRGDEQYF. The genes are TRBV6-1 and TRBJ2-7, with 10 bases aligning to TRBD1. Germline assignment: CDR1 MNHNS and CDR2 SASEGT. V trimming: 0 bases; J trimming: 5 bases; junction bases outside the gene matches: 7. This CDR3 contains 16 residues.